The sequence of this TCR beta chain was determined in a study of neurological immune-mediated disorders. The sample holds many counts of this clonotype. Germline trimming cut 3 bases from V and 5 bases from J; bases unmatched to any gene: 6. Per the germline V gene, CDR1 is SGDLS and CDR2 is YYNGEE. The CDR3 is 15 amino acids. TCRdb reprocessed the 5' RACE reads via MiXCR and lists one record per CDR3 protein. The sample contains approximately 70,000 distinct CDR3 sequences, roughly 4.8% of which appear only once. This clonotype originated in a woman in her 70s with multiple sclerosis. The rearrangement joins TRBV9 to TRBJ2-3, with 10 bases aligning to TRBD2. The specimen sequenced was PBMCs. CDR3 sequence reads: CASSGTSGGEDTQYF. CDR3 in DNA: TGTGCCAGCAGCGGGACTAGCGGAGGGGAAGATACGCAGTATTTT.